These 20 T cell receptor beta chains were all obtained from the same sample, sequenced in a study of cytomegalovirus exposure and HLA in healthy donors. Vbeta (60) and Jbeta (13) primers were used in the PCR. Only in-frame clones appear in the TCRdb table, and some are missing; sequencing was by immunoSEQ multiplex PCR. The sample has about 220,000 clones; approximately 88% are singletons. Sequenced: PBMCs. These receptor sequences come from a boy aged 2-9 years in good health and CMV-seronegative.

This chain connects TRBV27 to TRBJ2-5, with 14 bases matching TRBD2. The CDR3 sequence is 19 residues long. V dropped 5 bases and J dropped 5; count of bases not matched to a gene: 16. The germline V gene has CDR1 MNHEY and CDR2 SMNVEV (reference sequence). This CDR3 is CASSLTSGGAKGGWETQYF. In nucleotides, the CDR3 is TGTGCCAGCAGTCTGACTAGCGGGGGGGCTAAGGGGGGTTGGGAGACCCAGTACTTC.

The chain has TRBV7-8 and TRBJ2-7, with 7 bases fitting TRBD1. The CDR3 is 14 residues long. J gave up 3 bases and V 5 bases, and 7 bases lay outside the gene matches. CDR1 and CDR2 from the germline V gene are SGHVS and FQNEAQ. Written as DNA, the CDR3 is TGTGCCAGCAGCCTACGGACAGGAGGCTACGAGCAGTACTTC. Its translation: CASSLRTGGYEQYF.

The V and J genes are TRBV6-6 and TRBJ2-7; TRBD1 matches 9 bases. Trimming took 5 bases from V and 6 from J; bases not matched to a gene: 11. The CDR3 loop spans 15 amino acids. Germline V gene lookup returns CDR1 MNHNY and CDR2 SVGAGI (reference sequence). CDR3: CASSGQGTGPTEQYF. The DNA of the CDR3 is TGTGCCAGCAGTGGACAGGGGACGGGTCCCACCGAGCAGTACTTC.

V gene TRBV10-1 combines with J gene TRBJ2-2; TRBD1 matches 7 bases. J was trimmed by 6 bases and V by 2 bases; bases with no gene match: 12. Germline loops: CDR1 WNHNN, CDR2 SYGVQD (reference sequence). There are 17 residues in the CDR3. As DNA, the CDR3 is TGCGCCAGCAGTGAGGTTAGCAGGGGGAGAGGATCCGGGGAGCTGTTTTTT. Its translation: CASSEVSRGRGSGELFF.

This clone occurred a few times. The chain combines TRBV2 with TRBJ1-1, with D maybe TRBD1 (6 bases). V was shortened by 7 bases and J by 10 bases, with 19 bases between the two germline ends. The CDR3 runs to 13 residues. CDR1 is SNHLY and CDR2 is FYNNEI in the germline V gene. CDR3 protein: CASNPWQGRGAFF. The CDR3 bases are TGTGCCAGCAACCCCTGGCAGGGCAGGGGAGCTTTCTTT.

The rearrangement joins TRBV27 to TRBJ2-5, with 11 nucleotides matching TRBD1. The DNA end lines up better with TRBJ2-7; the J call may be wrong. CDR3 length: 16 residues. The germline CDR1 and CDR2 sequences are MNHEY and SMNVEV (reference sequence). The chain's CDR3 is CASSLSMGDRGYEQYF. As DNA, the CDR3 is TGTGCCAGCAGTTTATCGATGGGGGACAGGGGGTACGAGCAGTACTTC.

The chain carries TRBV5-8 and TRBJ2-3; TRBD2 is a possible D gene (6 bases). The germline gives CDR1 SGHTS, CDR2 YDEGEE. V lost 4 bases and J lost 4, with 13 bases in between. The CDR3 extends over 14 amino acids. CDR3 amino acids: CASSPGVAADTQYF. The DNA of the CDR3 is TGTGCCAGCAGCCCGGGGGTAGCGGCAGATACGCAGTATTTT.

The rearrangement links TRBV27 to TRBJ2-1, with TRBD2 identical over 12 bases. Losses at the gene ends were 4 bases for V and 7 bases for J; bases not matched to a gene: 2. The CDR3 is 14 amino acids. Per germline, CDR1 MNHEY and CDR2 SMNVEV (reference sequence). The CDR3 nucleotides read TGTGCCAGCAGTTCCGGGACTAGCGGGAATGAGCAGTTCTTC. It is translated as CASSSGTSGNEQFF.

In DNA, the CDR3 is TGTGCCAGCAGTTACGGCGGGGGACTCACAGATACGCAGTATTTT. Translation: CASSYGGGLTDTQYF. This sequence joins TRBV6-5 and TRBJ2-3; 7 bases are shared with TRBD2. This CDR3 is 15 amino acids long. CDR1 and CDR2 from the germline V gene are MNHEY and SVGAGI. Germline trimming cut 2 bases from V and 2 bases from J; bases unmatched to any gene: 4.

In the case of this clone: One junction end disagrees with the germline gene, perhaps due to a read error. V usage is TRBV6-1 and J usage is TRBJ2-1; D may be TRBD2 (5 bases). The germline V gene has CDR1 MNHNS and CDR2 SASEGT. The CDR3 loop spans 14 amino acids. CDR3 amino acids: CASREGGYYNEQFF. CDR3 in DNA: TGTGCCAGCAGGGAAGGAGGCTACTACAATGAGCAGTTCTTC.

This rearrangement joins TRBV5-1 to TRBJ2-7; TRBD2 aligns across 11 bases. CDR3 length: 16 amino acids. Germline CDR1 and CDR2: SGHRS and YFSETQ. The V segment lost 0 bases and the J segment 4 bases; nucleotides outside the gene matches: 6. The CDR3 spells CASSLDLAGGLYEQYF. CDR3 DNA sequence: TGCGCCAGCAGCTTGGATTTAGCGGGGGGGCTGTACGAGCAGTACTTC.

This rearrangement joins TRBV18 to TRBJ2-1; TRBD1 agrees at 7 bases. J was trimmed by 0 bases and V by 3 bases; bases with no gene match: 5. Germline V gene data show CDR1 as KGHSH and CDR2 as LQKENI. This CDR3 region has 16 residues. The CDR3 is CASSPRQGSSYNEQFF. In DNA form, the CDR3 reads TGTGCCAGCTCACCGCGACAGGGAAGCTCCTACAATGAGCAGTTCTTC.

The chain joins TRBV18 to TRBJ2-7; 8 bases agree with TRBD1. The CDR3 has 18 amino acids. The trim removed 4 bases at V and 0 bases at J, leaving 14 bases unmatched. Germline CDR1 and CDR2: KGHSH and LQKENI. The CDR3 spells CASSREIRDRYHSYEQYF. CDR3 nucleotide sequence: TGTGCCAGCTCACGGGAAATCCGGGACAGGTACCACTCCTACGAGCAGTACTTC. Variable domain in full (rest from reference TRBV18 and TRBJ2-7): NAGVMQNPRHLVRRRGQEARLRCSPMKGHSHVYWYRQLPEEGLKFMVYLQKENIIDESGMPKERFSAEFPKEGPSILRIQQVVRGDSAAYFCASSREIRDRYHSYEQYFGPGTRLTVT.

The CDR3 sequence: CASSLGRRQYF. The CDR3 region has the DNA TGCGCCAGCAGCTTGGGCAGGCGGCAGTACTTC. The chain is built from TRBV5-1 and TRBJ2-7; D uncertain. CDR3 length: 11 amino acids. V dropped 0 bases and J dropped 9 bases, with 7 bases sitting between them. Germline V CDR1 and CDR2: SGHRS, YFSETQ.

This clone has a single count. V usage is TRBV7-6 and J usage is TRBJ2-1; D is possibly TRBD1 (5 bases). The CDR3 sequence is 14 residues long. Trimming pared 6 bases from V and 3 bases from J, leaving 12 bases between. Germline V gene lookup returns CDR1 SGHVS and CDR2 FNYEAQ. CDR3 region: CASRDLRGYNEQFF. CDR3 DNA sequence: TGTGCCAGCAGAGATCTAAGGGGCTACAATGAGCAGTTCTTC.

This chain links TRBV30 with TRBJ1-4, with a tentative D call TRBD1 (5 bases). V was trimmed by 0 bases and J by 8 bases, leaving 16 bases between them. Looked up from germline, CDR1 is GTSNPN and CDR2 is SVGIG (reference sequence). The CDR3 is 15 residues long. CDR3: CAWSVGRGRGEKLFF. CDR3 in DNA: TGTGCCTGGAGTGTTGGGCGGGGACGGGGAGAAAAACTGTTTTTT.

This sequence joins TRBV9 and TRBJ1-2; 7 nucleotides agree with TRBD1. The CDR3 runs 15 residues. Germline V gives CDR1 SGDLS, CDR2 YYNGEE. The ends lost 3 bases at V and 5 bases at J; junction bases unmatched: 10. The CDR3 bases are TGTGCCAGCAGCGCCGGGAGGGGGCTTGGGTATGGCTACACCTTC. Protein product: CASSAGRGLGYGYTF.

CDR3 protein: CASSEYTISNQPQHF. Here the CDR3 DNA reads TGTGCCAGCAGTGAATACACCATAAGCAATCAGCCCCAGCATTTT. The chain employs TRBV6-1 and TRBJ1-5; D is undetermined. Germline CDR1 reads MNHNS; CDR2 reads SASEGT. V dropped 2 bases and J dropped 1 base, with 9 bases sitting between them. The CDR3 sequence is 15 residues long.

A word on this clone: One junction end disagrees with the germline gene, perhaps due to a read error. The rearrangement links TRBV29-1 to TRBJ2-1, with 10 positions matching TRBD2. This CDR3 has 14 amino acids. CDR1 and CDR2 (germline): SQVTM, ANQGSEA. This CDR3 is CSVEDPGLAIYGIF. The CDR3 coding sequence is TGCAGCGTTGAAGATCCGGGACTAGCGATCTACGGGATCTTC.

This chain uses TRBV7-2 with TRBJ2-3; no clear D gene. With 2 bases removed from V and 4 bases from J, the gap between germline ends came to 4 bases. This CDR3 is built from 12 residues. Germline V gives CDR1 SGHTA, CDR2 FQGNSA. CDR3 coding DNA: TGTGCCAGCAGCTTATATGCAGATACGCAGTATTTT. Translated, it gives CASSLYADTQYF.